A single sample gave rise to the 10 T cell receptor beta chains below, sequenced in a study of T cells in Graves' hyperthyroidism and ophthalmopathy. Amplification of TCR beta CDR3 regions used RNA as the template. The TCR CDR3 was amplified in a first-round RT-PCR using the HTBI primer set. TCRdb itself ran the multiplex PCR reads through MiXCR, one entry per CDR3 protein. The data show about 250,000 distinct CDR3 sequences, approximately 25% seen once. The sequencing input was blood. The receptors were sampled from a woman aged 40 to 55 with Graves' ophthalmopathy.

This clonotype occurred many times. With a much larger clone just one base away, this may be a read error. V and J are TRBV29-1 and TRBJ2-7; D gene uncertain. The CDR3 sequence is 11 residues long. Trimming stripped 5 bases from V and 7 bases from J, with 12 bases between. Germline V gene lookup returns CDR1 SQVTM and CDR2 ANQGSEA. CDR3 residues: CSVPAIGEQYF. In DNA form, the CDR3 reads TGCAGCGTTCCCGCCATTGGTGAGCAGTACTTC.

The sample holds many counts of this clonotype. The CDR3 here is CASSHPRGAGVYEQYF. The CDR3 DNA sequence: TGTGCCAGCAGCCACCCAAGAGGGGCGGGAGTCTACGAGCAGTACTTC. V and J are TRBV3-1 and TRBJ2-7; 7 positions agree with TRBD2. In germline, CDR1 is LGHDT, CDR2 YNNKEL (reference sequence). The CDR3 loop spans 16 amino acids. V dropped 3 bases and J dropped 3; count of bases not matched to a gene: 11.

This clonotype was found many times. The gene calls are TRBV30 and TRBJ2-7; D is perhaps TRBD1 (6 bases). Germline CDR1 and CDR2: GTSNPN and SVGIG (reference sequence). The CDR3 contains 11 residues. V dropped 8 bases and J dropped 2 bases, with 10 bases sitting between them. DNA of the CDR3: TGTGCCGGGAAGGGGGCCTACGAGCAGTACTTC. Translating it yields CAGKGAYEQYF.

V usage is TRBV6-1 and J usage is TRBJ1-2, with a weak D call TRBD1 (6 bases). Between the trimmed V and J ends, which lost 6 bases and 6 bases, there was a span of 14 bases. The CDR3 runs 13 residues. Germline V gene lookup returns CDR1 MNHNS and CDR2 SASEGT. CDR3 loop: CASSRGTRDGYTF. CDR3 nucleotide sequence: TGTGCCAGCAGCCGAGGGACACGGGATGGCTACACCTTC.

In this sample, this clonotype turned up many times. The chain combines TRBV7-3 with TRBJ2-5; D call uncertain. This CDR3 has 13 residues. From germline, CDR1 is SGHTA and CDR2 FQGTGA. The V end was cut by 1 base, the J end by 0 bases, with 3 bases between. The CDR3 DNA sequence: TGTGCCAGCAGCTTAATCCACCAAGAGACCCAGTACTTC. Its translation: CASSLIHQETQYF. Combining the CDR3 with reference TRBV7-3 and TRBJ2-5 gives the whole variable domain GAGVSQTPSNKVTEKGKYVELRCDPISGHTALYWYRQSLGQGPEFLIYFQGTGAADDSGLPNDRFFAVRPEGSVSTLKIQRTERGDSAVYLCASSLIHQETQYFGPGTRLLVL.

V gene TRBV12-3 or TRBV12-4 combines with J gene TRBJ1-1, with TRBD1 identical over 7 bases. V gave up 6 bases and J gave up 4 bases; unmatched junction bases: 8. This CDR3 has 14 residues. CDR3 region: CASSWGQSGTEAFF. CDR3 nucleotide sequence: TGTGCCAGCAGCTGGGGACAGTCGGGCACTGAAGCTTTCTTT.

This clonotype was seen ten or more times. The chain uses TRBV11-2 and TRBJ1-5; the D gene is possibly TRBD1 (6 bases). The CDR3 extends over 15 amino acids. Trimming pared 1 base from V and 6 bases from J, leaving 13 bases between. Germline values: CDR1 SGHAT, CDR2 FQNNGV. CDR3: CASSLARTVGQPQHF. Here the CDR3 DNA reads TGTGCCAGCAGCTTAGCCCGGACAGTTGGTCAGCCCCAGCATTTT.

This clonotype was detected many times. CDR3 DNA sequence: TGTGCCAGCAGTTTCGCCCGCGGGGAGACCCAGTACTTC. It encodes CASSFARGETQYF. This rearrangement joins TRBV12-3 or TRBV12-4 to TRBJ2-5; tentative D call: TRBD2 (5 bases). Trimming shortened V by 3 bases and J by 5 bases, and 10 bases separated the two germline ends. This CDR3 has 13 amino acids.

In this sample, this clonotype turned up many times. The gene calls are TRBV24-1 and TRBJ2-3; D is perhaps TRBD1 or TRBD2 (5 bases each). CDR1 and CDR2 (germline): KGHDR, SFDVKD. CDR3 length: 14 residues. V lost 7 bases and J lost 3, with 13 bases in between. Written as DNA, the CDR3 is TGTGCCACCAGGGGACCCGCGTGGACAGATACGCAGTATTTT. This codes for CATRGPAWTDTQYF.

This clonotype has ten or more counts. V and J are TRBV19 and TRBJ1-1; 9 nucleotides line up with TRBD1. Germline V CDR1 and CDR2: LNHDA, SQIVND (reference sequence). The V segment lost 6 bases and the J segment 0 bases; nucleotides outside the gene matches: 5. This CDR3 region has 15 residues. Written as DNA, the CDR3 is TGTGCCAGTAGCAAACAGGGGGCTTTGAACACTGAAGCTTTCTTT. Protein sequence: CASSKQGALNTEAFF.